The entry below describes one T cell receptor (beta chain). Here immunoSEQ multiplex PCR was the method, and the copy in TCRdb shows in-frame clones only, minus some. The sample lists 95,000 to 150,000 clones, 85% occurring once. These data are taken from a study of blood T cell repertoires in COVID-19. Study overall: Acute-phase and convalescent COVID-19 samples originated in the United States, Italy and Spain.

After removal of 5 bases from V and 4 bases from J, the junction contained 2 bases not matched to a gene. The germline CDR1 and CDR2 sequences are MNHEY and SMNVEV (reference sequence). This CDR3 spans 12 amino acids. This receptor was obtained from a woman aged 80 or older with acute or convalescent COVID-19. Sequences were obtained from peripheral blood. This chain uses TRBV27 with TRBJ2-7; 7 bases agree with TRBD1. Here the CDR3 DNA reads TGTGCCAGCAGTCGGACAGGTTACGAGCAGTACTTC. It encodes CASSRTGYEQYF.